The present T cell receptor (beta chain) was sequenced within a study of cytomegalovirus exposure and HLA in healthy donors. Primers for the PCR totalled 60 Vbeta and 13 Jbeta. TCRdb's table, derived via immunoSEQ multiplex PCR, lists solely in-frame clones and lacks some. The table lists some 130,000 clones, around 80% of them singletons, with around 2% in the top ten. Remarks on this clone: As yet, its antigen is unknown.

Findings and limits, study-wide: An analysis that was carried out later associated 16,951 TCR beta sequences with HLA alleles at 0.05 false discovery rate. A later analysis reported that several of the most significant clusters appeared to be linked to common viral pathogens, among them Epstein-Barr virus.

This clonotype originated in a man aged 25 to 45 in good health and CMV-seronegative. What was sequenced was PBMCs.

DNA for the CDR3: TGTGCCACCAGCAGAGAACCGGGACAGGGAGGATACGAGCAGTACTTC. As protein: CATSREPGQGGYEQYF. The chain is built from TRBV15 and TRBJ2-7, with 9 bases identical to TRBD1. The germline gives CDR1 LNHNV, CDR2 YYDKDF (reference sequence). The V segment lost 0 bases and the J segment 4 bases; nucleotides outside the gene matches: 7. This CDR3 region has 16 residues.